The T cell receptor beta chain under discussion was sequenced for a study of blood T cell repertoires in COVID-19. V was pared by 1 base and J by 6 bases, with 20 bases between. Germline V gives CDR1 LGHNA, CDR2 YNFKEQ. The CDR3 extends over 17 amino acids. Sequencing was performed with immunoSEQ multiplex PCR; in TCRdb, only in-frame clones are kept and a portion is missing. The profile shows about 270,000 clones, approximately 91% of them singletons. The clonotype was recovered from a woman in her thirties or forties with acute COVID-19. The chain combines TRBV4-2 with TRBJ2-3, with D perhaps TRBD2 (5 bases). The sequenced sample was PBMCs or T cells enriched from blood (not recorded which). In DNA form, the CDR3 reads TGTGCCAGCAGCCAAGCGAGGGTCGATCACGATTCGGATACGCAGTATTTT. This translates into CASSQARVDHDSDTQYF.